These 5 T cell receptor beta chains share one sample of origin, sequenced in a study of shared clonotypes between healthy human individuals. CD45RO-negative CD8 cells positively selected for CCR7 made up the naive population, which excluded terminally differentiated effector memory CD45RA+ cells. The repertoire was sequenced with immunoSEQ multiplex PCR; TCRdb's copy has only in-frame clones and lacks some. The repertoire holds about 2.1 million clones, with about 94% as singletons. Material: naive CD8+ T cells from PBMCs. The origin of the receptors is a man between 18 and 29 years old in good health. Some clones in this sample may be carry-over from other donors' samples.

The chain has TRBV4-1 and TRBJ2-7; 13 bases map to TRBD2. J gave up 0 bases and V 4 bases, and 9 bases lay outside the gene matches. The CDR3 runs to 18 residues. From germline, CDR1 is MGHRA and CDR2 YSYEKL. The CDR3 reads CASSLRTSGSPISYEQYF. CDR3 DNA sequence: TGCGCCAGCAGCCTCCGGACTAGCGGGAGCCCGATCTCCTACGAGCAGTACTTC.

About this clone itself: This same CDR3 is encoded by further DNA sequences in the sample. The chain is built from TRBV6-1 and TRBJ2-7; D is undetermined. The CDR3 has 14 amino acids. The germline V gene has CDR1 MNHNS and CDR2 SASEGT. V lost 0 bases and J 0 bases, leaving 6 bases between the germline ends. The CDR3 DNA follows: TGTGCCAGCAGTGAAGCCGGGTCCTCCTACGAGCAGTACTTC. Translated, it gives CASSEAGSSYEQYF.

The CDR3, as DNA: TGTGCCAGCAGTTTAGAAGCGCAGGGGGCCACCGGGGAGCTGTTTTTT. Its translation: CASSLEAQGATGELFF. This chain links TRBV28 with TRBJ2-2, with TRBD1 identical over 8 bases. J gave up 4 bases and V 2 bases, and 6 bases lay outside the gene matches. Germline V gene data show CDR1 as MDHEN and CDR2 as SYDVKM. This CDR3 has 16 amino acids.

The chain joins TRBV5-1 to TRBJ2-7; D not certain. Germline V CDR1 and CDR2: SGHRS, YFSETQ. The V gene lost 4 bases and the J gene lost 6 bases, with 17 bases spanning the gap. This CDR3 has 14 residues. CDR3 residues: CASSQDKKTPEQYF. The CDR3 DNA follows: TGCGCCAGCAGCCAAGACAAGAAAACCCCCGAGCAGTACTTC.

This clone was seen only once. This chain connects TRBV5-1 to TRBJ2-2; D may be TRBD2 (6 bases). V was trimmed by 1 base and J by 4 bases, leaving 17 bases between them. CDR3 length: 17 amino acids. Germline values: CDR1 SGHRS, CDR2 YFSETQ. The CDR3: CASSLLPRELSTGELFF. In nucleotides, the CDR3 is TGCGCCAGCAGCTTGCTTCCCCGGGAGCTGAGCACCGGGGAGCTGTTTTTT.